The 32 T cell receptor beta chains presented below share a single source sample, sequenced in a study of high-grade serous ovarian cancer treatment subgroups. The tumor samples were collected prior to definitive surgery or chemotherapy. TCRdb's copy holds only in-frame clones and misses some; the assay was immunoSEQ multiplex PCR. This table has over 1,500 clones, about four fifths appearing once. Sequencing was performed on tumor tissue. Every receptor here comes from a human donor with high-grade serous ovarian cancer.

This chain uses TRBV5-1 with TRBJ1-1; D may be TRBD1 (5 bases). The germline V and J ends were trimmed by 5 bases and 11 bases, with 16 bases remaining between them. Germline V gives CDR1 SGHRS, CDR2 YFSETQ. CDR3 size: 12 residues. CDR3 nucleotides: TGCGCCAGCAGACAGGACTTAGGGGAGGCTTTCTTT. It encodes CASRQDLGEAFF.

The chain combines TRBV2 with TRBJ2-6; D call uncertain. Trimming removed 3 bases from V and 3 bases from J, with 6 bases in between. The CDR3 has 14 amino acids. Looked up from germline, CDR1 is SNHLY and CDR2 is FYNNEI. Written as DNA, the CDR3 is TGTGCCAGCAGTGAGCCCGATGGGGCCAACGTCCTGACTTTC. Its translation: CASSEPDGANVLTF.

The chain recombines TRBV6-1 with TRBJ1-2; TRBD1 agrees at 8 bases. Looked up from germline, CDR1 is MNHNS and CDR2 is SASEGT. V gave up 6 bases and J gave up 4 bases; unmatched junction bases: 10. CDR3 length equals 15 residues. The CDR3 loop is CASSPKTGAAYGYTF. The CDR3 region has the DNA TGTGCCAGCAGCCCTAAGACAGGGGCGGCCTATGGCTACACCTTC.

The chain links TRBV5-4 to TRBJ2-2; TRBD2 is a possible D gene (5 bases). CDR1 and CDR2 (germline): SGHNT, YYREEE (reference sequence). Trimming removed 4 bases at V and 7 bases at J, with 14 bases between. This CDR3 is 14 amino acids long. CDR3 amino acids: CASSPMDSGGELFF. The CDR3, as DNA: TGTGCCAGCAGCCCAATGGACTCTGGCGGGGAGCTGTTTTTT.

This rearrangement joins TRBV7-8 to TRBJ2-7, with 7 nucleotides matching TRBD1. The CDR3 runs 13 residues. Germline values: CDR1 SGHVS, CDR2 FQNEAQ. V shed 4 bases, J shed 5 bases, and the junction held 5 bases outside the gene matches. The CDR3, as DNA: TGTGCCAGCAGCTCGGACAGGTACAACGAGCAGTACTTC. Translating gives CASSSDRYNEQYF.

The chain has TRBV7-9 and TRBJ2-5; D gene ambiguous. This CDR3 is built from 13 residues. V was cut by 5 bases and J by 7 bases, with 14 bases left in between. CDR1 and CDR2 from the germline V gene are SEHNR and FQNEAQ (reference sequence). DNA for the CDR3: TGTGCCAGCAGCCCGGTCCAAAAAGGGACCCAGTACTTC. This sequence encodes CASSPVQKGTQYF.

V usage is TRBV30 and J usage is TRBJ2-3; D unresolved. Trimming cost V 0 bases and J 5 bases, with 6 bases left between them. The CDR3 runs to 12 residues. Per the germline V gene, CDR1 is GTSNPN and CDR2 is SVGIG (reference sequence). CDR3 region: CAWSVLGDTQYF. The CDR3 DNA reads as TGTGCCTGGAGTGTACTGGGAGATACGCAGTATTTT.

The gene calls are TRBV5-4 and TRBJ2-2; D is unclear. Trimming stripped 3 bases from V and 5 bases from J, with 17 bases between. The CDR3 totals 16 residues. The germline gives CDR1 SGHNT, CDR2 YYREEE (reference sequence). The CDR3 bases are TGTGCCAGCAGCTCCCGGGCCTCCAGCGCGACCGGGGAGCTGTTTTTT. The encoded protein is CASSSRASSATGELFF.

The V gene is TRBV28, the J gene TRBJ1-4; D may be TRBD1 (5 bases). The V end lost 5 bases, the J end lost 8 bases, and 18 bases lay between the germline ends. Germline assignment: CDR1 MDHEN and CDR2 SYDVKM. The CDR3 spans 15 residues. The CDR3 reads CASSDNGAGREKLFF. The CDR3 coding sequence is TGTGCCAGCAGTGATAACGGGGCGGGACGGGAAAAACTGTTTTTT. Drawing the rest from reference TRBV28 and TRBJ1-4, the complete variable domain is DVKVTQSSRYLVKRTGEKVFLECVQDMDHENMFWYRQDPGLGLRLIYFSYDVKMKEKGDIPEGYSVSREKKERFSLILESASTNQTSMYLCASSDNGAGREKLFFGSGTQLSVL.

The gene calls are TRBV6-5 and TRBJ1-1, with a possible D match to TRBD1 (5 bases). This CDR3 has 15 amino acids. Germline CDR1 and CDR2: MNHEY and SVGAGI. V gave up 0 bases and J gave up 5 bases, with 13 bases separating them. CDR3 coding DNA: TGTGCCAGCAGTTACTCTGGGTCCCGGGGGACTGAAGCTTTCTTT. Protein sequence: CASSYSGSRGTEAFF.

The gene calls are TRBV25-1 and TRBJ2-3; D unclear. The CDR3 is 10 residues long. Germline lookup yields CDR1 MGHDK and CDR2 SYGVNS. V gave up 7 bases and J gave up 5 bases, with 4 bases separating them. The CDR3 nucleotides are TGTGCCAGCAAGGGAGATACGCAGTATTTT. Translated: CASKGDTQYF.

The gene calls are TRBV11-2 and TRBJ1-1; D is perhaps TRBD1 (5 bases). Germline V CDR1 and CDR2: SGHAT, FQNNGV. The CDR3 length is 14 residues. V was clipped by 7 bases and J by 3 bases, with 15 bases between them. The CDR3 coding sequence is TGTGCCAGCACCCCGAGCAGAGGGGACACTGAAGCTTTCTTT. It translates to CASTPSRGDTEAFF.

The V gene is TRBV27, the J gene TRBJ1-5; 7 bases line up with TRBD1. Looked up from germline, CDR1 is MNHEY and CDR2 is SMNVEV (reference sequence). V was pared by 5 bases and J by 11 bases, with 9 bases of the junction left unmatched. CDR3 size: 13 residues. For the CDR3, the DNA is TGTGCCAGCAGTCCAGGGGGAAATTGGACCCAGCATTTT. Protein sequence: CASSPGGNWTQHF.

The chain uses TRBV5-4 and TRBJ2-5, with 9 bases aligning to TRBD1. The J call is in doubt because the DNA end fits TRBJ2-7 better. Germline V gene data show CDR1 as SGHNT and CDR2 as YYREEE (reference sequence). The CDR3 is 15 amino acids. The chain's CDR3 is CASSPGQGIGYEQYF. The CDR3 DNA sequence: TGTGCCAGCAGCCCGGGACAGGGTATCGGCTACGAGCAGTACTTC.

The chain has TRBV2 and TRBJ2-7, with D possibly matching TRBD1 (6 bases). V was shortened by 7 bases and J by 3 bases, with 16 bases between the two germline ends. The CDR3 is 14 residues long. From germline, CDR1 is SNHLY and CDR2 FYNNEI. This CDR3 is CASTDPGDGYEQYF. The CDR3 DNA sequence: TGTGCCAGCACCGACCCAGGGGACGGCTACGAGCAGTACTTC.

J is TRBJ2-7 and V is TRBV29-1; 10 bases are a match to TRBD1. With V trimmed by 4 bases and J by 4 bases, 10 bases remained unmatched. Germline CDR1 SQVTM, CDR2 ANQGSEA. The CDR3 spans 15 residues. The CDR3 loop is CSVGRRRDRGYEQYF. Here the CDR3 DNA reads TGCAGCGTTGGGCGCCGCCGGGACAGGGGTTACGAGCAGTACTTC.

In DNA form, the CDR3 reads TGTGCCAGCTCACCCCAGACCGGAACTAATGAAAAACTGTTTTTT. This encodes CASSPQTGTNEKLFF. The rearrangement uses TRBV18 and TRBJ1-4; D remains ambiguous. This CDR3 comprises 15 residues. CDR1 and CDR2 from the germline V gene are KGHSH and LQKENI. The V end was cut by 3 bases, the J end by 1 base, with 9 bases between.

V is TRBV15 and J is TRBJ2-1, with D possibly being TRBD2 (6 bases). Per the germline V gene, CDR1 is LNHNV and CDR2 is YYDKDF (reference sequence). The CDR3 runs to 15 residues. V shed 11 bases and J shed 4 bases, with 21 bases lying between them. The CDR3 reads CASSDGVAAYNEQFF. The CDR3 DNA reads as TGTGCCTCATCTGACGGGGTAGCGGCTTACAATGAGCAGTTCTTC.

The rearrangement links TRBV7-3 to TRBJ1-5; D not resolved. The CDR3 covers 13 residues. Germline V gives CDR1 SGHTA, CDR2 FQGTGA. V lost 2 bases to trimming and J lost 7 bases, with 9 bases between them. CDR3: CASSLGGWQPQHF. DNA for the CDR3: TGTGCCAGCAGCTTAGGAGGGTGGCAGCCCCAGCATTTT.

This chain connects TRBV7-9 to TRBJ1-1; D unresolved. Between the trimmed V and J ends, which lost 3 bases and 1 base, there was a span of 3 bases. The CDR3 has 12 amino acids. In germline, CDR1 is SEHNR, CDR2 FQNEAQ (reference sequence). CDR3 bases: TGTGCCAGCAGCTTCACGAACACTGAAGCTTTCTTT. Its protein product is CASSFTNTEAFF.

The V call is TRBV7-2, the J call TRBJ1-2, with unresolved D. The length of the CDR3 is 15 residues. Germline V CDR1 and CDR2: SGHTA, FQGNSA. Deletions cut 5 bases from V and 3 bases from J, with 16 bases between. In DNA form, the CDR3 reads TGTGCCAGCAGCCCCACCGAGGTTCGAGACTATGGCTACACCTTC. Amino acids: CASSPTEVRDYGYTF.

The V call is TRBV4-1, the J call TRBJ2-5, with 9 bases identical to TRBD1. From germline, CDR1 is MGHRA and CDR2 YSYEKL. J was trimmed by 2 bases and V by 4 bases; bases with no gene match: 8. This CDR3 comprises 16 residues. This CDR3 reads CASSREPGQGQETQYF. In nucleotides, the CDR3 is TGCGCCAGCAGCCGCGAACCGGGACAGGGTCAAGAGACCCAGTACTTC.

The CDR3 protein is CASSAEAGTGTRAQYF. In DNA form, the CDR3 reads TGTGCCAGCAGCGCGGAAGCCGGGACAGGGACCCGAGCGCAGTACTTC. The chain employs TRBV7-8 and TRBJ2-7, with 9 bases fitting TRBD1. V lost 5 bases, J lost 9 bases, and 17 bases stayed unmatched. Germline V gene data show CDR1 as SGHVS and CDR2 as FQNEAQ. The CDR3 spans 16 residues. Full variable domain (remainder filled in from reference TRBV7-8 and TRBJ2-7): GAGVSQSPRYKVAKRGQDVALRCDPISGHVSLFWYQQALGQGPEFLTYFQNEAQLDKSGLPSDRFFAERPEGSVSTLKIQRTQQEDSAVYLCASSAEAGTGTRAQYFGPGTRLTVT.

V and J are TRBV7-6 and TRBJ2-1; D is ambiguous. There are 13 residues in the CDR3. Germline V gives CDR1 SGHVS, CDR2 FNYEAQ. The V end lost 5 bases, the J end lost 4 bases, and 9 bases lay between the germline ends. CDR3 nucleotides: TGTGCCAGCAGCCCGATTGAATACAATGAGCAGTTCTTC. Its translation: CASSPIEYNEQFF.

This chain uses TRBV15 with TRBJ1-6; no reliable D call. The CDR3 covers 14 residues. Trimming removed 0 bases at V and 6 bases at J, with 6 bases between. From germline, CDR1 is LNHNV and CDR2 YYDKDF (reference sequence). The CDR3 reads CATSREGGNSPLHF. The CDR3 nucleotides read TGTGCCACCAGCAGAGAGGGAGGTAATTCACCCCTCCACTTT.

The chain links TRBV5-1 to TRBJ2-3, with a tentative D call TRBD2 (6 bases). V lost 0 bases, J lost 2 bases, and 7 bases lay in between. In germline, CDR1 is SGHRS, CDR2 YFSETQ. This CDR3 has 14 residues. The CDR3 here is CASSLGGDTDTQYF. CDR3 DNA: TGCGCCAGCAGCTTGGGGGGGGACACAGATACGCAGTATTTT.

In DNA form, the CDR3 reads TGTGCCAGCAGCTTCTTGGCCAAAAGGGGTGAAAAACTGTTTTTT. Its protein is CASSFLAKRGEKLFF. The V call is TRBV7-2, the J call TRBJ1-4; D is perhaps TRBD1 (5 bases). Germline V gene lookup returns CDR1 SGHTA and CDR2 FQGNSA. The CDR3 totals 15 residues. The ends were cut back, 3 bases at V and 7 bases at J, with 15 bases in the middle.

Only a few counts were recorded for this clone. V and J are TRBV2 and TRBJ2-7, with 8 bases that match TRBD2. Per the germline V gene, CDR1 is SNHLY and CDR2 is FYNNEI. V lost 3 bases and J lost 2; bases outside the gene matches: 6. The CDR3 runs to 15 residues. CDR3 coding DNA: TGTGCCAGCAGTGACGCGATCGGGGGGGCCTACGAGCAGTACTTC. This encodes CASSDAIGGAYEQYF.

CDR3 sequence: CASTPLPQGIVYNEQFF. CDR3 nucleotide sequence: TGTGCCAGCACCCCGCTCCCTCAGGGGATAGTCTACAATGAGCAGTTCTTC. The chain joins TRBV7-2 to TRBJ2-1; D is possibly TRBD1 (6 bases). Trimming removed 7 bases at V and 3 bases at J, with 22 bases between. This CDR3 is built from 17 residues. The germline gives CDR1 SGHTA, CDR2 FQGNSA.

The chain employs TRBV7-9 and TRBJ1-5; D gene uncertain. V was shortened by 2 bases and J by 5 bases, with 13 bases between the two germline ends. The CDR3 sequence is 15 residues long. Germline-derived CDR1 and CDR2 are SEHNR and FQNEAQ (reference sequence). The CDR3 nucleotides are TGTGCCAGCAGCTTAAGTCGAGCGGGCGATCAGCCCCAGCATTTT. Encoded protein: CASSLSRAGDQPQHF.

This sequence joins TRBV27 and TRBJ1-2; 9 bases are shared with TRBD1. CDR3 size: 14 residues. V shed 5 bases, J shed 8 bases, and the junction held 9 bases outside the gene matches. CDR1 MNHEY and CDR2 SMNVEV come from the germline V gene (reference sequence). The CDR3 nucleotides are TGTGCCAGCAGTCTCGGACAGGGGTTGAGGGGCTACACCTTC. This translates into CASSLGQGLRGYTF.

Here the CDR3 reads CAWRGGGYEQYF. CDR3 in DNA: TGTGCCTGGAGGGGTGGAGGTTACGAGCAGTACTTC. The chain is built from TRBV30 and TRBJ2-7; a weak D match, TRBD2 (5 bases). CDR3 length: 12 residues. V was clipped by 3 bases and J by 4 bases, with 10 bases between them. Germline CDR1 is GTSNPN and CDR2 is SVGIG (reference sequence). Combining the CDR3 with reference TRBV30 and TRBJ2-7 gives the whole variable domain SQTIHQWPATLVQPVGSPLSLECTVEGTSNPNLYWYRQAAGRGLQLLFYSVGIGQISSEVPQNLSASRPQDRQFILSSKKLLLSDSGFYLCAWRGGGYEQYFGPGTRLTVT.